This TCR beta chain originates from a study of blood T cell repertoires in COVID-19. This table comes from immunoSEQ multiplex PCR, and its TCRdb copy is limited to in-frame clones, with some not included. The sample yields about 300,000 clones, around 90% seen once. CDR1 and CDR2 (germline): MDHEN, SYDVKM. The CDR3 consists of 13 residues. V was clipped by 3 bases and J by 4 bases, with 9 bases between them. In regard to this clone: Other DNA sequences within the sample encode an identical CDR3.

This clonotype originated in a man aged 65 to 79 with acute or convalescent COVID-19. Sequenced input: peripheral blood. The V gene is TRBV28, the J gene TRBJ1-1; TRBD1 is a possible D gene (6 bases). The CDR3 spells CASSLQGGTEAFF. CDR3 sequence (DNA): TGTGCCAGCAGTTTGCAAGGGGGCACTGAAGCTTTCTTT.